The rows below give T cell receptor beta chains drawn from one sample of a study of blood T cell repertoires in COVID-19. TCRdb's table, derived via immunoSEQ multiplex PCR, lists solely in-frame clones and lacks some. Of about 340,000 clones listed, approximately 92% are singletons. Sequenced material: PBMCs or T cells enriched from blood (not recorded which). Every receptor here comes from a woman under 40 who had recovered from COVID-19. Each CDR3 is given with its conserved first and last residue.

J,V,CDR3
TRBJ1-5,TRBV19,CASSPIGELSNQPQHF
TRBJ2-1,TRBV6-1,CASSEVLANEQFF
TRBJ2-7,TRBV9,CASSVDSGRAYEQYF
TRBJ2-7,TRBV28,CASSTGTSGRDSYEQYF
TRBJ2-2,TRBV7-9,CASSPKIGDTTRELFF
TRBJ1-2,TRBV15,CATSSPTGVYYGYTF
TRBJ1-6,TRBV2,CASSGSVLPLHF
TRBJ1-2,TRBV29-1,CSVGGGSSNYGYTF
TRBJ2-2,TRBV27,CASSPRGDQNTGELFF
TRBJ2-1,TRBV28,CASTRRTGDEQFF
TRBJ1-5,TRBV10-3,CAIAGNSNQPQHF
TRBJ2-6,TRBV9,CASSVSGPGANVLTF
TRBJ1-5,TRBV7-8,CASSFGDRNQPQHF
TRBJ2-3,TRBV24-1,CATEHGAGGPDTQYF
TRBJ2-7,TRBV11-1,CASSFGGEQYF
TRBJ1-6,TRBV28,CASSLGRQGRSPLHF
TRBJ1-2,TRBV7-7,CASSFVPGGASGGYTF
TRBJ2-5,TRBV11-1,CASSLVGTSGQETQYF
TRBJ1-2,TRBV5-3,CARSRQVNYGYTF
TRBJ2-1,TRBV24-1,CATGTSGINEQFF
TRBJ1-1,TRBV5-1,CASSSTTGGSTEAFF
TRBJ1-3,TRBV6-2/TRBV6-3,CASSNPSSGNTIYF
TRBJ2-1,TRBV28,CASSQLAGPYNEQFF
TRBJ2-3,TRBV7-2,CASSSPGLRNTQYF
TRBJ2-7,TRBV7-2,CASSTGGTYEQYF
TRBJ1-3,TRBV27,CASSTTASGNTIYF
TRBJ2-7,TRBV10-3,CAISEGTGNEQYF
TRBJ1-2,TRBV12-3/TRBV12-4,CASSFKQGGYTF
TRBJ2-7,TRBV5-1,CASSLDVPIHEQYF
TRBJ1-1,TRBV28,CASSFGDRGEKAFF
TRBJ2-7,TRBV5-5,CASSPRQGRYEQYF
TRBJ1-5,TRBV28,CASSLGQGDHQPQHF
TRBJ2-2,TRBV7-8,CASSRPAGYTGELFF
TRBJ2-3,TRBV11-3,CASSADGGAGDTQYF
TRBJ2-2,TRBV25-1,CASSATGRLAGELFF
TRBJ1-2,TRBV28,CASSSSQGYYGYTF
TRBJ2-7,TRBV28,CASSPGQGREQYF
TRBJ2-3,TRBV6-2/TRBV6-3,CASSYELTDTQYF
TRBJ2-4,TRBV4-1,CASSQPTGYGAKNIQYF
TRBJ1-6,TRBV11-2,CASSGPQQGRNSPLHF
TRBJ2-3,TRBV24-1,CATSEGGTGVDTQYF
TRBJ2-1,TRBV13,CASSFLAGGLDEQFF